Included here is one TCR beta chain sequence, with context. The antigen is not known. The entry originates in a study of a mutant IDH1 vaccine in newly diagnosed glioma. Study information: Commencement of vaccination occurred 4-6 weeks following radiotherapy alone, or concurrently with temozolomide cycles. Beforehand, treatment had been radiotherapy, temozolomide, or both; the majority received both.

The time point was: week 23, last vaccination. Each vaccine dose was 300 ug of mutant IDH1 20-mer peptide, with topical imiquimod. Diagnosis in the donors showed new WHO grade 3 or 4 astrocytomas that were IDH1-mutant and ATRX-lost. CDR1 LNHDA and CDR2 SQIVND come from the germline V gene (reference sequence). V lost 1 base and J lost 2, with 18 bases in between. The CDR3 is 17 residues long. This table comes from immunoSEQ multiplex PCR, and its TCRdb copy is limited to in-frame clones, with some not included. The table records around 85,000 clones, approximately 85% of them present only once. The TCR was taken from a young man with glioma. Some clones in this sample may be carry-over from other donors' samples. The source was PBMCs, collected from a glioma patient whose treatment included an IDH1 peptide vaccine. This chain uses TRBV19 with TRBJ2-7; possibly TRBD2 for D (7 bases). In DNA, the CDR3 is TGTGCCAGTAGTATAGGTCCGAGGACTAGGGGGACCTACGAGCAGTACTTC. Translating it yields CASSIGPRTRGTYEQYF.